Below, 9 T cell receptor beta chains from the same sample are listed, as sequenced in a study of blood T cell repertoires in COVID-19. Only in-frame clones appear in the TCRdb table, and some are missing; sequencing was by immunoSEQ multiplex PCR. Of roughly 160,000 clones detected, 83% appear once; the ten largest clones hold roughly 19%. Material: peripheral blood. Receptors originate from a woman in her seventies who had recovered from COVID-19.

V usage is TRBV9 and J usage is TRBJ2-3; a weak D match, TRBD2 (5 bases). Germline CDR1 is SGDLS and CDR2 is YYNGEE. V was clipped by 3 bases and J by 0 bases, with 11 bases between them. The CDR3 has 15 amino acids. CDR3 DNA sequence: TGTGCCAGCAGCGCGGCGGGTACTAGCACAGATACGCAGTATTTT. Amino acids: CASSAAGTSTDTQYF.

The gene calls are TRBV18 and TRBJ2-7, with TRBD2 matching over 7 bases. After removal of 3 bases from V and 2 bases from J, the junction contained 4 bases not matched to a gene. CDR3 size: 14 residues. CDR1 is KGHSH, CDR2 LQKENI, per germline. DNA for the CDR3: TGTGCCAGCTCACCGGGAGGGAACACCTACGAGCAGTACTTC. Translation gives CASSPGGNTYEQYF.

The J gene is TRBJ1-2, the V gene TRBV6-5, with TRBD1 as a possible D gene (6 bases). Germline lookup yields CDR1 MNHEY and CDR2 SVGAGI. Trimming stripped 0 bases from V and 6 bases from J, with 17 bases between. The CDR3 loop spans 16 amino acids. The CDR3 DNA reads TGTGCCAGCAGTTACTCGAGCGGGGGGCGACTCGATGGCTACACCTTC. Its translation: CASSYSSGGRLDGYTF.

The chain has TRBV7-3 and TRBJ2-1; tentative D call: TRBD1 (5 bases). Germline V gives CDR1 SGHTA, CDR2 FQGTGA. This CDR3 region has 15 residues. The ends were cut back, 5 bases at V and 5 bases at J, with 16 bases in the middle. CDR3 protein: CASSQRGPADNEQFF. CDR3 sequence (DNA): TGTGCCAGCAGCCAAAGGGGCCCGGCGGACAATGAGCAGTTCTTC.

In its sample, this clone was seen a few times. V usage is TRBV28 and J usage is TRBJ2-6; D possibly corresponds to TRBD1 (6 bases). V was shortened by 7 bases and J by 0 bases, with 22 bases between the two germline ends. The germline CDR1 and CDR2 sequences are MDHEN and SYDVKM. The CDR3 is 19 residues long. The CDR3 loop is CASTLAGTPSVSGANVLTF. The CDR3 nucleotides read TGTGCCAGCACCCTGGCCGGGACACCTTCCGTCTCTGGGGCCAACGTCCTGACTTTC.

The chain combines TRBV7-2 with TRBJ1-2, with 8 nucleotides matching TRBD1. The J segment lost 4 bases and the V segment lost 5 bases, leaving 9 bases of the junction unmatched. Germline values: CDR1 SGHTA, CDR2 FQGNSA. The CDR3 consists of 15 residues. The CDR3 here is CASSTRQGLAYGYTF. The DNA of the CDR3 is TGTGCCAGCAGCACCAGACAGGGGTTGGCCTATGGCTACACCTTC.

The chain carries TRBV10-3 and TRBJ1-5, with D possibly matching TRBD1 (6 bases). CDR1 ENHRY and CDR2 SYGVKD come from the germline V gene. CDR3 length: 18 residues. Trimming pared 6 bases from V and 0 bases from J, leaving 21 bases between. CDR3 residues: CAIRTYRELVYSNQPQHF. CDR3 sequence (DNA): TGTGCCATCAGGACCTACAGGGAACTAGTCTATAGCAATCAGCCCCAGCATTTT.

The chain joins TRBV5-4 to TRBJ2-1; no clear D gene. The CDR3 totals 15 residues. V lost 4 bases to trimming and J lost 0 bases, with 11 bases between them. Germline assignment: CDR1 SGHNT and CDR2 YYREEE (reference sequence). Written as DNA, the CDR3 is TGTGCCAGCAGCCCGGAGTCGAGCTCCTACAATGAGCAGTTCTTC. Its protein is CASSPESSSYNEQFF.

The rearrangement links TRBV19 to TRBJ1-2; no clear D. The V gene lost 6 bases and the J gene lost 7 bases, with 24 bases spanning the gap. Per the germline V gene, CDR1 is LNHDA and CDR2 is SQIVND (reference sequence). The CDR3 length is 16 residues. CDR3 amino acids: CASRVHGEGPGRGYTF. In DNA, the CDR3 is TGTGCCAGTAGGGTCCATGGGGAGGGCCCCGGCCGTGGCTACACCTTC.